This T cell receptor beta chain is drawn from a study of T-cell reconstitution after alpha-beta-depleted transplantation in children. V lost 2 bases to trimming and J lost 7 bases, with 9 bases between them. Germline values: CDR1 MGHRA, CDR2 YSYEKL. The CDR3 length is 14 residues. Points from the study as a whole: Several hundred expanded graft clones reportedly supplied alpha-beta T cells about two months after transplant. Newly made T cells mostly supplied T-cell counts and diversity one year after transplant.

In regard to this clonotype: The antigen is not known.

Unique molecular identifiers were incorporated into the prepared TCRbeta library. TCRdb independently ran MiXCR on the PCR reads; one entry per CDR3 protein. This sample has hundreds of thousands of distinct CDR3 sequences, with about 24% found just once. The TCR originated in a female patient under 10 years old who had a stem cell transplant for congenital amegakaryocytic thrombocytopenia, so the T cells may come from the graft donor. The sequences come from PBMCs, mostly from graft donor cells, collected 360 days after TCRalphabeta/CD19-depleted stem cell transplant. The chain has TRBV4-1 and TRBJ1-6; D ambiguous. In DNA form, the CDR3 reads TGCGCCAGCAGCCAAAGGACGGGGAATTCACCCCTCCACTTT. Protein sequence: CASSQRTGNSPLHF.